This T cell receptor beta chain was captured in a study of response to subunit inactivated influenza vaccine. There are a few counts of this clonotype. V was clipped by 4 bases and J by 7 bases; unmatched bases: 5. Germline V CDR1 and CDR2: SGHTA, FQGNSA. This CDR3 has 15 amino acids. TCRdb processed the RT-PCR reads anew with MiXCR; each CDR3 protein has one entry. The sample lists 500,000 to 700,000 distinct CDR3 sequences, under 30% occurring once. This sample was also put to use in a study of T cells expressing NK-cell markers. That paper notes: Scientists made TCR beta cDNA using 5'RACE template switching with UMIs. About six of the donors carried dominant NKG2C+ clonotypes that took up 1.0-7.0% of their CD8+ T cells. A handful of donors likewise had their CD3+CD56-NKG2C+ fraction led by these clonotypes.

This material consisted of CD4+ T cells sorted from PBMCs, taken about 13 days after vaccination. The origin of this receptor is a man between 50 and 59 years old who received an inactivated influenza vaccine. V and J are TRBV7-2 and TRBJ2-7, with 15 bases fitting TRBD2. The CDR3 here is CASSWTSGRVSEQYF. In nucleotides, the CDR3 is TGTGCCAGCAGCTGGACTAGCGGGAGGGTGAGTGAGCAGTACTTC.